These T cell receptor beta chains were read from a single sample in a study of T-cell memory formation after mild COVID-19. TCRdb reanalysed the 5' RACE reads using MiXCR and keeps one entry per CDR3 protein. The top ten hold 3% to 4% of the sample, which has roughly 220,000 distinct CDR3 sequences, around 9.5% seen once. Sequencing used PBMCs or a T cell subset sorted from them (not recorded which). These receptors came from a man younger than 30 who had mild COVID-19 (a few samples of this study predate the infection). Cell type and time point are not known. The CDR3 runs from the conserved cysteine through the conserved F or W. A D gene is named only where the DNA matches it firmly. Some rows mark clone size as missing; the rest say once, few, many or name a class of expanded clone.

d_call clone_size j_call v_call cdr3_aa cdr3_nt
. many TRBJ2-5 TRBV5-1 CASSLGFGGQETQYF TGCGCCAGCAGCTTGGGCTTCGGGGGCCAAGAGACCCAGTACTTC
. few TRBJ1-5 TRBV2 CAGTKEGNQPQHF TGTGCCGGAACAAAAGAGGGCAATCAGCCCCAGCATTTT
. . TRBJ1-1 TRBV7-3 CASSLQSWTEAFF TGTGCCAGCAGCCTTCAATCTTGGACTGAAGCTTTCTTT
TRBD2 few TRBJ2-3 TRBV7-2 CASSLMAGGIDTQYF TGTGCCAGCAGCTTAATGGCGGGGGGGATTGATACGCAGTATTTT
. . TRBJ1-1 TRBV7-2 CASSSNPGGNTEAFF TGTGCCAGCAGCTCTAACCCTGGGGGGAACACTGAAGCTTTCTTT
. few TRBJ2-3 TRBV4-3 CASSQGPASTRNTQYF TGCGCCAGCAGCCAAGGACCAGCCTCGACCAGGAATACGCAGTATTTT
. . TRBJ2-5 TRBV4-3 CASSQDRRRTQETQYF TGCGCCAGCAGCCAAGATCGAAGGAGGACCCAAGAGACCCAGTACTTC
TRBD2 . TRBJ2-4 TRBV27 CASSLFASGGKNIQYF TGTGCCAGCAGTTTATTCGCTAGCGGAGGCAAAAACATTCAGTACTTC
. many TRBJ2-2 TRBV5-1 CASSLETVNTGELFF TGCGCCAGCAGCTTGGAGACAGTGAACACCGGGGAGCTGTTTTTT
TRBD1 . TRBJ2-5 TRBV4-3 CASSQTGGFQETQYF TGCGCCAGCAGCCAGACAGGGGGATTCCAAGAGACCCAGTACTTC
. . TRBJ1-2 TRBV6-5 CASSYGPGRVSYGYTF TGTGCCAGCAGTTACGGGCCGGGGCGGGTGAGCTATGGCTACACCTTC
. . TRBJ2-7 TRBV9 CASSVGPGDEQYF TGTGCCAGCAGCGTAGGACCAGGGGACGAGCAGTACTTC
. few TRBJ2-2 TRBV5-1 CASSSLTPNTGELFF TGCGCCAGCAGCTCCTTGACTCCGAACACCGGGGAGCTGTTTTTT
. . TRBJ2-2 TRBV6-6 CASSYRPGSGELFF TGTGCCAGCAGTTACCGGCCGGGGTCCGGGGAGCTGTTTTTT
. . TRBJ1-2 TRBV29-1 CSVGLVSGYTF TGCAGCGTTGGGCTGGTGTCGGGCTACACCTTC
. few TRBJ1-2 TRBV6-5 CASRRKASGNYGYTF TGTGCCAGCAGACGCAAGGCGTCGGGGAACTATGGCTACACCTTC
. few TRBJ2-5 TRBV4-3 CASSQVGATSVETQYF TGCGCCAGCAGCCAAGTGGGGGCTACTAGCGTGGAGACCCAGTACTTC
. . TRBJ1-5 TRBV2 CASSGPLGSNQPQHF TGTGCCAGCAGCGGGCCCCTGGGGAGCAATCAGCCCCAGCATTTT
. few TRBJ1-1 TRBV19 CASNRQGMNTEAFF TGTGCCAGTAATCGGCAGGGGATGAACACTGAAGCTTTCTTT
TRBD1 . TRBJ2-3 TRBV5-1 CASSSRQGLEGTDTQYF TGCGCCAGCAGCTCGCGACAGGGCTTGGAAGGCACAGATACGCAGTATTTT
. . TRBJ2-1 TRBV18 CASSAGLQGAYNEQFF TGTGCCAGCTCAGCGGGACTCCAAGGAGCCTACAATGAGCAGTTCTTC
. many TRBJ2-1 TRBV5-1 CASSFPRHRDNEQFF TGCGCCAGCAGCTTTCCCAGGCATCGTGACAATGAGCAGTTCTTC
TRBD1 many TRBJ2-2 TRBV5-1 CASSFPDRGRMAGELFF TGCGCCAGCAGCTTCCCGGACAGGGGAAGAATGGCCGGGGAGCTGTTTTTT
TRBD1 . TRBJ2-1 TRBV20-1 CSARSGQGAGYNEQFF TGCAGTGCTAGATCGGGACAGGGGGCGGGTTACAATGAGCAGTTCTTC
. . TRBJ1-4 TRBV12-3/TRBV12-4 CASSLEGLNEKLFF TGTGCCAGCAGTTTAGAAGGATTGAATGAAAAACTGTTTTTT
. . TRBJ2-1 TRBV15 CATSRDKGRAQFF TGTGCCACCAGCAGAGATAAGGGCCGGGCGCAGTTCTTC
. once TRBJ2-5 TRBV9 CASSVEGVETQYF TGTGCCAGCAGCGTAGAAGGGGTAGAGACCCAGTACTTC
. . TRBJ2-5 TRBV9 CASSVEAWGWETQYF TGTGCCAGCAGCGTAGAAGCCTGGGGTTGGGAGACCCAGTACTTC
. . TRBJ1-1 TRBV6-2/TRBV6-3 CASSLQGHEAFF TGTGCCAGCAGTCTACAGGGTCATGAAGCTTTCTTT
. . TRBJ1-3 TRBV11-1 CASSLARVTVSGNTIYF TGTGCCAGCAGCTTAGCCCGGGTGACCGTCTCTGGAAACACCATATATTTT
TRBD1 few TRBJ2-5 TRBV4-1 CASSQDEDRVGQETQYF TGCGCCAGCAGCCAAGACGAGGACAGGGTAGGCCAAGAGACCCAGTACTTC